Listed below are T cell receptor beta chains from one sample, sequenced in a study of blood T cell repertoires in COVID-19. This table comes from immunoSEQ multiplex PCR, and its TCRdb copy is limited to in-frame clones, with some not included. This sample has some 260,000 clones, with roughly 84% found just once. Sequenced material: peripheral blood. The receptors come from a woman aged 40 to 49 who had recovered from COVID-19. Both conserved end residues are part of each CDR3. The order of the fields is V gene, D gene, J gene, CDR3 length, CDR3 protein. A D gene is named only where the DNA matches it firmly.

v_gene: TRBV28
d_gene: TRBD1
j_gene: TRBJ2-4
len: 16
CDR3aa: CASSPATGEAKNIQYF

v_gene: TRBV24-1
d_gene: TRBD1
j_gene: TRBJ2-7
len: 16
CDR3aa: CATSDATGGNIYEQYF

v_gene: TRBV7-9
d_gene: TRBD1
j_gene: TRBJ2-1
len: 17
CDR3aa: CASSPRQGAPLYGEQFF

v_gene: TRBV24-1
d_gene: TRBD1
j_gene: TRBJ1-5
len: 15
CDR3aa: CATSGSGGSNQPQHF

v_gene: TRBV29-1
d_gene: TRBD1
j_gene: TRBJ2-7
len: 15
CDR3aa: CSVEDQGTGGYEQYF

v_gene: TRBV19
d_gene: .
j_gene: TRBJ1-6
len: 15
CDR3aa: CASSIQRGNNSPLHF

v_gene: TRBV11-2
d_gene: TRBD1
j_gene: TRBJ2-7
len: 14
CDR3aa: CASSLIQGSYEQYF

v_gene: TRBV7-8
d_gene: .
j_gene: TRBJ2-3
len: 15
CDR3aa: CASSPQPAATDTQYF

v_gene: TRBV30
d_gene: .
j_gene: TRBJ2-2
len: 13
CDR3aa: CAWSEGSEGELFF

v_gene: TRBV29-1
d_gene: TRBD2
j_gene: TRBJ2-5
len: 14
CDR3aa: CSVGLAGGQETQYF

v_gene: TRBV27
d_gene: .
j_gene: TRBJ2-7
len: 13
CDR3aa: CASSSRGADEQYF

v_gene: TRBV5-5
d_gene: TRBD1
j_gene: TRBJ2-5
len: 16
CDR3aa: CASSVLLQGAGETQYF

v_gene: TRBV18
d_gene: TRBD2
j_gene: TRBJ2-5
len: 17
CDR3aa: CASSPTFGTSGQETQYF

v_gene: TRBV19
d_gene: .
j_gene: TRBJ2-2
len: 12
CDR3aa: CASSPGARELFF

v_gene: TRBV11-2
d_gene: .
j_gene: TRBJ1-1
len: 15
CDR3aa: CASSLGGRANTEAFF

v_gene: TRBV9
d_gene: .
j_gene: TRBJ2-7
len: 14
CDR3aa: CASSARDNSYEQYF

v_gene: TRBV7-2
d_gene: .
j_gene: TRBJ2-1
len: 15
CDR3aa: CATSTGGGSYNEQFF

v_gene: TRBV6-5
d_gene: TRBD2
j_gene: TRBJ2-7
len: 14
CDR3aa: CASVWGGSLDEQYF

v_gene: TRBV27
d_gene: TRBD1
j_gene: TRBJ1-5
len: 18
CDR3aa: CASSLMGGTGPANQPQHF

v_gene: TRBV6-5
d_gene: TRBD1
j_gene: TRBJ1-6
len: 15
CDR3aa: CASSNRGQGSSPLHF

v_gene: TRBV2
d_gene: .
j_gene: TRBJ1-1
len: 13
CDR3aa: CASSVEQNTEAFF

v_gene: TRBV24-1
d_gene: .
j_gene: TRBJ2-7
len: 15
CDR3aa: CATSDSGGYRYEQYF

v_gene: TRBV19
d_gene: .
j_gene: TRBJ1-2
len: 12
CDR3aa: CASTDWPEAYTF

v_gene: TRBV28
d_gene: TRBD1
j_gene: TRBJ1-2
len: 16
CDR3aa: CASSTGTAGIPYGYTF

v_gene: TRBV28
d_gene: TRBD2
j_gene: TRBJ2-5
len: 16
CDR3aa: CASSLFPGTRQETQYF

v_gene: TRBV11-3
d_gene: .
j_gene: TRBJ2-2
len: 12
CDR3aa: CASSFYTGELFF

v_gene: TRBV15
d_gene: .
j_gene: TRBJ1-6
len: 14
CDR3aa: CATSSRQPPSPLHF

v_gene: TRBV11-1
d_gene: .
j_gene: TRBJ1-2
len: 13
CDR3aa: CASSPGENYGYTF

v_gene: TRBV27
d_gene: TRBD2
j_gene: TRBJ2-3
len: 17
CDR3aa: CASSLVGTSGSADTQYF

v_gene: TRBV7-9
d_gene: TRBD1
j_gene: TRBJ1-2
len: 17
CDR3aa: CASSLTGLTNSAYGYTF

v_gene: TRBV11-2
d_gene: .
j_gene: TRBJ1-2
len: 17
CDR3aa: CASTARDRDLRSWGYTF

v_gene: TRBV5-6
d_gene: .
j_gene: TRBJ2-7
len: 15
CDR3aa: CASSPGHLRSYEQYF